This TCR beta chain was sequenced in a study of blood T cell repertoires in COVID-19. Turning to the study itself: Whether acute or convalescent, the COVID-19 samples came from the United States, Italy and Spain.

Original analysis: The assay estimated nucleated cells by amplifying reference gene primers. Sequencing was performed with immunoSEQ multiplex PCR; in TCRdb, only in-frame clones are kept and a portion is missing. V, J and clone size were drawn from that table, and D and trimming were deduced from the DNA. The sample yields about 55,000 clones, over 75% seen once. This CDR3 contains 18 residues. The clonotype comes from a human donor with active COVID-19. The donor label of this sample is uncertain. V usage is TRBV1 and J usage is TRBJ2-1; TRBD2, the D gene given by the table, was not confirmed from the DNA. TRBV1 is a known pseudogene. Sequences were obtained from peripheral blood. CDR3 nucleotide sequence: TGCACCAGCAGCCAAGGGGTTCTAGCGGGGGGCACCTACAATGAGCAGTTCTTC. Translated, it gives CTSSQGVLAGGTYNEQFF.